Listed below are T cell receptor beta chains from one sample, sequenced in a study of response to subunit inactivated influenza vaccine. A single record per CDR3 protein comes from TCRdb applying MiXCR to the RT-PCR reads. The table lists approximately 500,000 distinct CDR3 sequences, over 10% of them singletons, with around 13% in the top ten. The sample in question was PBMCs from blood, obtained 35 to 45 days after vaccination. These receptors originate from a middle-aged man who received an inactivated influenza vaccine. The CDR3 runs from the conserved cysteine through the conserved F or W. A D gene is named only where the DNA matches it firmly. Clone sizes are given selectively: once, few, many, or a class where the clone is expanded.

D gene: .; V gene: TRBV11-2; J gene: TRBJ2-1; clone size: many; CDR3 length: 13; CDR3 DNA: TGTGCCAGCAGCTTCGGACAGATCAATGAGCAGTTCTTC; CDR3 protein: CASSFGQINEQFF
D gene: TRBD2; V gene: TRBV11-2; J gene: TRBJ2-7; clone size: few; CDR3 length: 15; CDR3 DNA: TGTGCCAGCAGCCCCCGGGAGGGGGTTTCCTACGAGCAGTACTTC; CDR3 protein: CASSPREGVSYEQYF
D gene: TRBD2; V gene: TRBV27; J gene: TRBJ2-2; clone size: .; CDR3 length: 16; CDR3 DNA: TGTGCCAGCCAGGGGGCGACTAGCGGGACTGCCGGGGAGCTGTTTTTT; CDR3 protein: CASQGATSGTAGELFF
D gene: TRBD1; V gene: TRBV5-1; J gene: TRBJ2-1; clone size: few; CDR3 length: 14; CDR3 DNA: TGCGCCAGCAGCATCCGGGACAGGGACGGGAAGGTGTTCTTC; CDR3 protein: CASSIRDRDGKVFF
D gene: .; V gene: TRBV20-1; J gene: TRBJ2-2; clone size: .; CDR3 length: 13; CDR3 DNA: TGCAGTGCTCTCTTTCTCCCCCTCGGGGAGCTGTTTTTT; CDR3 protein: CSALFLPLGELFF
D gene: .; V gene: TRBV4-2; J gene: TRBJ2-5; clone size: .; CDR3 length: 14; CDR3 DNA: TGTGCCAGCAGCCAAGAGGGTTTTCAAGAGACCCAGTACTTC; CDR3 protein: CASSQEGFQETQYF
D gene: .; V gene: TRBV10-3; J gene: TRBJ2-5; clone size: few; CDR3 length: 13; CDR3 DNA: TGTGCCATCAGTGGGACTTTACAAGAGACCCAGTACTTC; CDR3 protein: CAISGTLQETQYF
D gene: .; V gene: TRBV20-1; J gene: TRBJ2-7; clone size: few; CDR3 length: 14; CDR3 DNA: TGCAGTGCTAGAGATGAACTAGACTCCTACGAGCAGTACTTC; CDR3 protein: CSARDELDSYEQYF
D gene: TRBD1; V gene: TRBV6-2/TRBV6-3; J gene: TRBJ2-7; clone size: .; CDR3 length: 15; CDR3 DNA: TGTGCCAGCACCAAGAAACCGACAGGGCTCTACGAGCAGTACTTC; CDR3 protein: CASTKKPTGLYEQYF
D gene: TRBD2; V gene: TRBV5-1; J gene: TRBJ2-5; clone size: few; CDR3 length: 20; CDR3 DNA: TGCGCCAGCAGCTTAGGACCTGGGGGGACTAGCGGGGGGCTGTCAAAGACCCAGTACTTC; CDR3 protein: CASSLGPGGTSGGLSKTQYF
D gene: .; V gene: TRBV27; J gene: TRBJ2-5; clone size: .; CDR3 length: 15; CDR3 DNA: TGTGCCAGCAGTTTGGCTCAGGGGAACCAAGAGACCCAGTACTTC; CDR3 protein: CASSLAQGNQETQYF
D gene: TRBD1; V gene: TRBV30; J gene: TRBJ1-6; clone size: .; CDR3 length: 14; CDR3 DNA: TGTGCCTGGAGTGCCGGGACAGCAATCGGCCCCCTCCACTTT; CDR3 protein: CAWSAGTAIGPLHF
D gene: TRBD1; V gene: TRBV10-3; J gene: TRBJ1-2; clone size: few; CDR3 length: 13; CDR3 DNA: TGTGCCATTTCAAGGGGGCAGTACTATGGCTACACCTTC; CDR3 protein: CAISRGQYYGYTF
D gene: .; V gene: TRBV7-2; J gene: TRBJ2-5; clone size: few; CDR3 length: 13; CDR3 DNA: TGTGCCAGCAGCTTTAATCCCAAGGAGACCCAGTACTTC; CDR3 protein: CASSFNPKETQYF
D gene: TRBD1; V gene: TRBV12-3/TRBV12-4; J gene: TRBJ2-1; clone size: .; CDR3 length: 16; CDR3 DNA: TGTGCCAGCAGGCCGGGACAGGGGTTTGGTGTGAATGAGCAGTTCTTC; CDR3 protein: CASRPGQGFGVNEQFF
D gene: .; V gene: TRBV20-1; J gene: TRBJ1-6; clone size: .; CDR3 length: 14; CDR3 DNA: TGCAGTGCTCCCAGCGGGACTATAAATTCACCCCTCCACTTT; CDR3 protein: CSAPSGTINSPLHF
D gene: TRBD1; V gene: TRBV20-1; J gene: TRBJ1-6; clone size: many; CDR3 length: 13; CDR3 DNA: TGCAGTGCTAGAGCAGGGGGCAATTCACCCCTCCACTTT; CDR3 protein: CSARAGGNSPLHF
D gene: .; V gene: TRBV11-2; J gene: TRBJ2-5; clone size: .; CDR3 length: 15; CDR3 DNA: TGTGCCAGCAGCTTACGGAGTGGCGGGGCGGGGACCCAGTACTTC; CDR3 protein: CASSLRSGGAGTQYF
D gene: .; V gene: TRBV9; J gene: TRBJ2-2; clone size: many; CDR3 length: 15; CDR3 DNA: TGTGCCAGCAGCGTAGGGGGGACGAACACCGGGGAGCTGTTTTTT; CDR3 protein: CASSVGGTNTGELFF
D gene: .; V gene: TRBV5-8; J gene: TRBJ2-7; clone size: few; CDR3 length: 13; CDR3 DNA: TGTGCCAGCAGCTTGGGACAGTTAAGCGAGCAGTACTTC; CDR3 protein: CASSLGQLSEQYF
D gene: TRBD2; V gene: TRBV18; J gene: TRBJ2-1; clone size: .; CDR3 length: 20; CDR3 DNA: TGTGCCAGCTCACACCTTCCGGGACTAGCAGACGACCTCTCCTACAATGAGCAGTTCTTC; CDR3 protein: CASSHLPGLADDLSYNEQFF
D gene: TRBD2; V gene: TRBV7-2; J gene: TRBJ2-1; clone size: .; CDR3 length: 15; CDR3 DNA: TGTGCCAGCAGCTCGGGACTAGCGGGTTCCAATGAGCAGTTCTTC; CDR3 protein: CASSSGLAGSNEQFF
D gene: TRBD2; V gene: TRBV10-3; J gene: TRBJ2-1; clone size: many; CDR3 length: 16; CDR3 DNA: TGTGCCATCAGTTTAAAACTAGCGGGGCTAAACAATGAGCAGTTCTTC; CDR3 protein: CAISLKLAGLNNEQFF
D gene: .; V gene: TRBV4-3; J gene: TRBJ1-2; clone size: many; CDR3 length: 16; CDR3 DNA: TGCGCCAGCAGCCAAGGGGAGGGCAGGGGTGGCTATGGCTACACCTTC; CDR3 protein: CASSQGEGRGGYGYTF
D gene: .; V gene: TRBV2; J gene: TRBJ2-2; clone size: .; CDR3 length: 16; CDR3 DNA: TGTGCCGGACAGACCCGGCTAGGACGCTCCTCCGGGGAGCTGTTTTTT; CDR3 protein: CAGQTRLGRSSGELFF
D gene: .; V gene: TRBV20-1; J gene: TRBJ1-2; clone size: many; CDR3 length: 14; CDR3 DNA: TGCAGTGCTAGACCCCACGGGGGGAGAGGTGACTACACCTTC; CDR3 protein: CSARPHGGRGDYTF
D gene: TRBD1; V gene: TRBV15; J gene: TRBJ2-7; clone size: .; CDR3 length: 14; CDR3 DNA: TGTGCCACCAGCAGAGCGACAGGGGGCTACGAGCAGTACTTC; CDR3 protein: CATSRATGGYEQYF
D gene: .; V gene: TRBV20-1; J gene: TRBJ2-5; clone size: .; CDR3 length: 15; CDR3 DNA: TGCAGTGCTAGTATACGGGGGAGGTGGACCTGGGCCCAGTACTTC; CDR3 protein: CSASIRGRWTWAQYF
D gene: TRBD2; V gene: TRBV18; J gene: TRBJ2-3; clone size: few; CDR3 length: 14; CDR3 DNA: TGTGCCAGCTCACCGCTAGCGGGGATAGATACGCAGTATTTT; CDR3 protein: CASSPLAGIDTQYF
D gene: TRBD1; V gene: TRBV20-1; J gene: TRBJ2-5; clone size: many; CDR3 length: 13; CDR3 DNA: TGCAGTGCTAACAACAGGGGTCCAGAGACCCAGTACTTC; CDR3 protein: CSANNRGPETQYF
D gene: TRBD1; V gene: TRBV29-1; J gene: TRBJ1-1; clone size: .; CDR3 length: 15; CDR3 DNA: TGCAGCGTGCGGACAGGGCCGAAAGGGAACACTGAAGCTTTCTTT; CDR3 protein: CSVRTGPKGNTEAFF
D gene: .; V gene: TRBV28; J gene: TRBJ2-3; clone size: .; CDR3 length: 13; CDR3 DNA: TGTGCCAGCAGTCATAGGACCACAGATACGCAGTATTTT; CDR3 protein: CASSHRTTDTQYF
D gene: .; V gene: TRBV25-1; J gene: TRBJ2-1; clone size: few; CDR3 length: 11; CDR3 DNA: TGTGCCAGCACCTCCCCCGTTGAGCAGTTCTTC; CDR3 protein: CASTSPVEQFF
D gene: TRBD1; V gene: TRBV19; J gene: TRBJ1-4; clone size: .; CDR3 length: 14; CDR3 DNA: TGTGCCAGTACCCCTCCGGGACAGGTTGAAAAACTGTTTTTT; CDR3 protein: CASTPPGQVEKLFF
D gene: .; V gene: TRBV5-1; J gene: TRBJ2-7; clone size: few; CDR3 length: 14; CDR3 DNA: TGCGCCAGCAGCTTATCCGTAGGAACCTACGAGCAGTACTTC; CDR3 protein: CASSLSVGTYEQYF
D gene: TRBD2; V gene: TRBV7-2; J gene: TRBJ2-5; clone size: few; CDR3 length: 16; CDR3 DNA: TGTGCCAGCAAGTCACTAGCGGGAGTAAGGGAAGAGACCCAGTACTTC; CDR3 protein: CASKSLAGVREETQYF
D gene: .; V gene: TRBV15; J gene: TRBJ2-2; clone size: .; CDR3 length: 14; CDR3 DNA: TGTGCCACCAATTCGGGAGAGACCACCGGGGAGCTGTTTTTT; CDR3 protein: CATNSGETTGELFF
D gene: TRBD1; V gene: TRBV20-1; J gene: TRBJ1-2; clone size: many; CDR3 length: 14; CDR3 DNA: TGCAGTGCTCCCAACGACAGGGCCTGGATGGGCTACACCTTC; CDR3 protein: CSAPNDRAWMGYTF
D gene: TRBD2; V gene: TRBV7-9; J gene: TRBJ2-3; clone size: .; CDR3 length: 13; CDR3 DNA: TGTGCCAGCAGCCGGGACTATACAGATACGCAGTATTTT; CDR3 protein: CASSRDYTDTQYF
D gene: .; V gene: TRBV7-2; J gene: TRBJ2-1; clone size: few; CDR3 length: 11; CDR3 DNA: TGTGCCAGCAGCGCAACGAGTGAGCAGTTCTTC; CDR3 protein: CASSATSEQFF
D gene: TRBD1; V gene: TRBV7-2; J gene: TRBJ2-1; clone size: .; CDR3 length: 15; CDR3 DNA: TGTGCCAGCAGCTTGACCGGGACAGGGACAAATGAGCAGTTCTTC; CDR3 protein: CASSLTGTGTNEQFF
D gene: .; V gene: TRBV5-1; J gene: TRBJ2-3; clone size: .; CDR3 length: 15; CDR3 DNA: TGCGCCAGCAGCTTGGCTGACACCCGCACAGATACGCAGTATTTT; CDR3 protein: CASSLADTRTDTQYF
D gene: .; V gene: TRBV12-3/TRBV12-4; J gene: TRBJ2-1; clone size: few; CDR3 length: 16; CDR3 DNA: TGTGCCAGCACGCAGGGCCCCTTGGCGTCGGACAATGAGCAGTTCTTC; CDR3 protein: CASTQGPLASDNEQFF
D gene: TRBD1; V gene: TRBV5-1; J gene: TRBJ2-2; clone size: many; CDR3 length: 17; CDR3 DNA: TGCGCCAGCAGCTTGTGGTCAGGGGGCGCAAACACCGGGGAGCTGTTTTTT; CDR3 protein: CASSLWSGGANTGELFF
D gene: TRBD1; V gene: TRBV14; J gene: TRBJ2-7; clone size: .; CDR3 length: 14; CDR3 DNA: TGTGCCAGCAGGGGACAGGGGAGCACCTACGAGCAGTACTTC; CDR3 protein: CASRGQGSTYEQYF